This T cell receptor (beta chain) was captured by sequencing in a study of shared T cell receptors in the human thymus. Some clones are missing from TCRdb's copy, which holds only in-frame ones; the method was immunoSEQ multiplex PCR. Of about 660,000 clones in the sample, roughly 90% were seen once. In addition, the sample was reused for a study of human thymus T cells. From that paper: The sample donors, healthy Finnish infants, were having corrective surgery for congenital heart defects. Resected material from corrective heart surgery provided the thymus tissue analysed. Gene usage for V and J segments appeared biased in thymic and blood repertoires. Thymic repertoires of unrelated individuals were reported in related research to overlap highly.

Sequenced input: thymocytes. The TCR comes from a boy under three years old with a congenital heart defect.

CDR3 protein: CASSPHRDRVTYEQYF. The CDR3 DNA is TGTGCCAGCAGCCCGCACCGGGACAGGGTAACCTACGAGCAGTACTTC. The chain links TRBV6-6 to TRBJ2-7; TRBD1 agrees at 9 bases. The J segment lost 2 bases and the V segment lost 6 bases, leaving 11 bases of the junction unmatched. Germline assignment: CDR1 MNHNY and CDR2 SVGAGI (reference sequence). The CDR3 spans 16 residues.